The entry below gives a single T cell receptor (beta chain) sequence along with its context. There are 14 residues in the CDR3. The ends were cut back, 6 bases at V and 0 bases at J, with 11 bases in the middle. Per the germline V gene, CDR1 is KGHDR and CDR2 is SFDVKD. Per the authors' pipeline: The assay estimated nucleated cells by amplifying reference gene primers. TCRdb's copy holds only in-frame clones and misses some; the assay was immunoSEQ multiplex PCR. V, J and clone size were drawn from that table, and D and trimming were deduced from the DNA. This table has roughly 100,000 clones, about 91% appearing once. This record comes from a study of blood T cell repertoires in COVID-19. Study-level information: Samples representing acute and convalescent COVID-19 were sourced from the United States, Italy and Spain. T cells, B-cell-depleted T cells, or PBMCs supplied cDNA or gDNA.

Sequenced material: peripheral blood. V usage is TRBV24-1 and J usage is TRBJ2-7; TRBD2 might be the D (7 bases). The receptor comes from a man aged 50-60 years with acute or convalescent COVID-19. In nucleotides, the CDR3 is TGTGCCACCAGTCGGGGGGCCAGCTCCTACGAGCAGTACTTC. This translates into CATSRGASSYEQYF.